The 32 T cell receptor beta chains reported below all come from one sample, sequenced in a study of CD8 T cells in ankylosing spondylitis. MiXCR was run by TCRdb on the 5' RACE reads, yielding one entry per CDR3 protein. Counted here are 150,000 to 200,000 distinct CDR3 sequences, 11% occurring once; the ten biggest clones make up 25% to 30%. The sequenced material came from blood, either unsorted or a sorted T cell fraction (not recorded which). These receptors were collected from a male donor with ankylosing spondylitis or in good health (not recorded which).

This clonotype has a handful of counts. The V call is TRBV11-2, the J call TRBJ2-2; 7 bases line up with TRBD1. J gave up 6 bases and V 5 bases, and 12 bases lay outside the gene matches. CDR1 and CDR2 (germline): SGHAT, FQNNGV. The CDR3 contains 16 residues. This CDR3 is CASSMGQLVYPGELFF. CDR3 bases: TGTGCCAGCAGCATGGGACAGCTAGTTTACCCCGGGGAGCTGTTTTTT. The full variable domain, its missing parts supplied by reference TRBV11-2 and TRBJ2-2, is EAGVAQSPRYKIIEKRQSVAFWCNPISGHATLYWYQQILGQGPKLLIQFQNNGVVDDSQLPKDRFSAERLKGVDSTLKIQPAKLEDSAVYLCASSMGQLVYPGELFFGEGSRLTVL.

This clonotype showed up many times. The chain uses TRBV7-6 and TRBJ2-1; 8 nucleotides align to TRBD2. The CDR3 is 16 amino acids. Germline values: CDR1 SGHVS, CDR2 FNYEAQ. V shed 1 base, J shed 2 bases, and the junction held 4 bases outside the gene matches. CDR3 DNA sequence: TGTGCCAGCAGCTTAGAGTTAGCGGGACCCTACAATGAGCAGTTCTTC. It codes for CASSLELAGPYNEQFF.

Many counts were recorded for this clonotype. This chain uses TRBV9 with TRBJ2-1; D is unresolved. V was cut by 3 bases and J by 2 bases, with 9 bases left in between. Germline V gene sequence: CDR1 SGDLS, CDR2 YYNGEE. The CDR3 length is 14 residues. The CDR3 DNA is TGTGCCAGCAGCGGGGGTACTACCTACAATGAGCAGTTCTTC. Amino acid sequence: CASSGGTTYNEQFF.

There are many counts of this clonotype. The gene calls are TRBV5-6 and TRBJ2-1, with D possibly TRBD1 on 6 matching bases. Germline assignment: CDR1 SGHDT and CDR2 YYEEEE. The CDR3 extends over 17 amino acids. The V and J ends lost 4 bases and 0 bases respectively, with 17 bases between them. Written as DNA, the CDR3 is TGTGCCAGCAGCCTGATGCAGGGGTCCAGCTCCTACAATGAGCAGTTCTTC. This translates into CASSLMQGSSSYNEQFF.

This clonotype came up a few times. This rearrangement joins TRBV11-3 to TRBJ2-7; no firm D call. V was trimmed by 5 bases and J by 12 bases, leaving 14 bases between them. The CDR3 extends over 11 amino acids. CDR1 SGHNT and CDR2 YENEEA come from the germline V gene. The CDR3 DNA follows: TGTGCCAGCAGCGGATCCTGCTCGAGGTACTTC. It specifies CASSGSCSRYF. Full variable domain (outside the CDR3, taken from reference TRBV11-3 and TRBJ2-7): EAGVVQSPRYKIIEKKQPVAFWCNPISGHNTLYWYLQNLGQGPELLIRYENEEAVDDSQLPKDRFSAERLKGVDSTLKIQPAELGDSAVYLCASSGSCSRYFGPGTRLTVT.

The J gene is TRBJ2-4, the V gene TRBV4-1; 7 positions match TRBD2. Germline V gene lookup returns CDR1 MGHRA and CDR2 YSYEKL. J lost 0 bases, V lost 0 bases, and 17 bases had no gene match. This CDR3 is 21 amino acids long. CDR3 nucleotide sequence: TGCGCCAGCAGCCAAGAGGGGGGGACGGGGCTCATGGGCCTAGCCAAAAACATTCAGTACTTC. Amino acid sequence: CASSQEGGTGLMGLAKNIQYF.

The J gene is TRBJ2-1, the V gene TRBV29-1; TRBD2 aligns across 11 bases. V lost 7 bases and J lost 3; bases outside the gene matches: 2. Germline CDR1 SQVTM, CDR2 ANQGSEA. CDR3 length: 13 residues. The CDR3 coding sequence is TGCAGCGCCGGGACTAGCGGCTACAATGAGCAGTTCTTC. This sequence encodes CSAGTSGYNEQFF.

This rearrangement joins TRBV6-2 or TRBV6-3 to TRBJ2-7; D is uncertain. Deletions cut 1 base from V and 7 bases from J, with 5 bases between. CDR1 is MNHEY and CDR2 is SVGEGT in the germline V gene. The CDR3 runs to 11 residues. CDR3 sequence (DNA): TGTGCCAGCAGTTACTTTGAAGAGCAGTACTTC. Its translation is CASSYFEEQYF.

The genes are TRBV12-5 and TRBJ2-2, with 8 bases fitting TRBD2. V lost 6 bases, J lost 3 bases, and 6 bases stayed unmatched. There are 15 residues in the CDR3. Germline-derived CDR1 and CDR2 are LGHNT and FRNRAP. The CDR3 here is CASGLGLADTGELFF. The CDR3 DNA follows: TGTGCTAGTGGCCTCGGACTAGCAGACACCGGGGAGCTGTTTTTT.

The sample holds many counts of this clonotype. This sequence joins TRBV5-1 and TRBJ2-2, with 9 positions matching TRBD1. J lost 3 bases, V lost 5 bases, and 2 bases had no gene match. CDR1 and CDR2 from the germline V gene are SGHRS and YFSETQ. This CDR3 region has 14 residues. The CDR3 spells CASRRTGDTGELFF. Written as DNA, the CDR3 is TGCGCCAGCAGACGGACAGGGGACACCGGGGAGCTGTTTTTT. Full variable domain (remainder filled in from reference TRBV5-1 and TRBJ2-2): KAGVTQTPRYLIKTRGQQVTLSCSPISGHRSVSWYQQTPGQGLQFLFEYFSETQRNKGNFPGRFSGRQFSNSRSEMNVSTLELGDSALYLCASRRTGDTGELFFGEGSRLTVL.

This clonotype was counted a few times. This chain uses TRBV11-2 with TRBJ1-4, with 9 bases fitting TRBD1. This CDR3 is 17 amino acids long. Germline lookup yields CDR1 SGHAT and CDR2 FQNNGV. With V trimmed by 5 bases and J by 5 bases, 12 bases remained unmatched. This CDR3 is CASSPTTPTGGNEKLFF. The CDR3 DNA follows: TGTGCCAGCAGCCCGACGACACCGACAGGGGGAAATGAAAAACTGTTTTTT.

This clonotype was picked up many times. The chain is built from TRBV25-1 and TRBJ2-7; tentative D call: TRBD2 (6 bases). Germline values: CDR1 MGHDK, CDR2 SYGVNS. The CDR3 is made up of 14 amino acids. Trimming pared 6 bases from V and 2 bases from J, leaving 14 bases between. This CDR3 is CASSTGTQTYEQYF. In DNA, the CDR3 is TGTGCCAGCAGCACCGGGACTCAAACCTACGAGCAGTACTTC.

Many counts were recorded for this clonotype. J is TRBJ1-1 and V is TRBV7-2, with D unclear. This CDR3 contains 15 residues. V was cut by 5 bases and J by 5 bases, with 18 bases left in between. The germline gives CDR1 SGHTA, CDR2 FQGNSA. The CDR3 sequence: CASSPQAVAGTEAFF. The DNA for the CDR3 is TGTGCCAGCAGCCCCCAGGCAGTGGCGGGGACTGAAGCTTTCTTT.

In its sample, this clonotype was seen many times. The chain uses TRBV6-1 and TRBJ2-3, with a weak D call TRBD1 (6 bases). Trimming pared 4 bases from V and 4 bases from J, leaving 18 bases between. Germline V lookup: CDR1 MNHNS, CDR2 SASEGT. This CDR3 is built from 16 residues. CDR3 DNA: TGTGCCAGCAGTGCAACTACCGCACAGGGTGCAGATACGCAGTATTTT. Its protein product is CASSATTAQGADTQYF.

This clonotype was recorded a few times. V and J are TRBV6-5 and TRBJ1-5; D not resolved. The germline V gene has CDR1 MNHEY and CDR2 SVGAGI. V lost 0 bases to trimming and J lost 7 bases, with 13 bases between them. This CDR3 contains 15 residues. The CDR3 here is CASSYSSGAVQPQHF. CDR3 nucleotide sequence: TGTGCCAGCAGTTACTCGAGTGGTGCGGTGCAGCCCCAGCATTTT.

The gene calls are TRBV5-3 and TRBJ2-5; D is ambiguous. TRBV5-3 is designated an ORF whose function remains uncertain. V dropped 2 bases and J dropped 0 bases, with 23 bases sitting between them. CDR3 length equals 19 residues. The CDR3 DNA is TGTGCCAGAAGCTTTCCCTTTCCGACTGAGGAAACGTACCAAGAGACCCAGTACTTC. Its protein product is CARSFPFPTEETYQETQYF.

This clonotype was detected ten times or more. The chain links TRBV7-9 to TRBJ2-6, with D unresolved. Looked up from germline, CDR1 is SEHNR and CDR2 is FQNEAQ (reference sequence). The V end lost 5 bases, the J end lost 3 bases, and 11 bases lay between the germline ends. There are 15 residues in the CDR3. The DNA for the CDR3 is TGTGCCAGCAGCACCGGTTCGTTTGGGGCCAACGTCCTGACTTTC. It yields the protein CASSTGSFGANVLTF.

The chain uses TRBV7-2 and TRBJ2-3, with TRBD2 matching over 10 bases. V dropped 1 base and J dropped 13; count of bases not matched to a gene: 11. This CDR3 spans 15 amino acids. CDR1 is SGHTA and CDR2 is FQGNSA in the germline V gene. The CDR3 reads CASSLVEGAGTSEYF. CDR3 bases: TGTGCCAGCAGCTTAGTGGAGGGGGCCGGGACTAGCGAGTATTTT.

This clonotype was seen ten or more times. The chain has TRBV9 and TRBJ2-5, with D hard to call. Deletions cut 0 bases from V and 0 bases from J, with 6 bases between. The CDR3 spans 14 residues. The germline gives CDR1 SGDLS, CDR2 YYNGEE. The CDR3 DNA reads as TGTGCCAGCAGCGTAGGAGGTTACCAAGAGACCCAGTACTTC. Translated: CASSVGGYQETQYF. The full variable domain, its missing parts supplied by reference TRBV9 and TRBJ2-5, is DSGVTQTPKHLITATGQRVTLRCSPRSGDLSVYWYQQSLDQGLQFLIQYYNGEERAKGNILERFSAQQFPDLHSELNLSSLELGDSALYFCASSVGGYQETQYFGPGTRLLVL.

This clonotype was observed at least ten times. The CDR3 sequence is CASSYSTRQGLEAFF. CDR3 sequence (DNA): TGTGCCAGCAGCTACTCGACCCGACAGGGCCTTGAAGCTTTCTTT. The chain couples TRBV11-2 to TRBJ1-1; 7 nucleotides line up with TRBD1. The ends lost 4 bases at V and 7 bases at J; junction bases unmatched: 12. From germline, CDR1 is SGHAT and CDR2 FQNNGV. This CDR3 region has 15 residues.

This chain joins TRBV6-7 and TRBJ2-1, with TRBD2 identical over 9 bases. TRBV6-7 qualifies as an ORF whose function is uncertain. V was clipped by 8 bases and J by 8 bases; unmatched bases: 10. The CDR3 is 14 amino acids. Here the CDR3 DNA reads TGTGCCAGCCATACTAGCGGGTGGGGCGATGAGCAGTTCTTC. Translating it yields CASHTSGWGDEQFF.

Details on this clonotype: Germline is not matched at one junction end, which may reflect a read error. V is TRBV2 and J is TRBJ2-7; TRBD1 or TRBD2 may be the D gene (5 bases each). Germline V gene data show CDR1 as SNHLY and CDR2 as FYNNEI. The CDR3 loop spans 13 amino acids. CDR3 sequence: CAGSHGGVYEQYF. The CDR3 DNA is TGTGCCGGCAGCCATGGGGGAGTCTACGAGCAGTACTTC.

This clonotype was seen repeatedly, ten times or more. This chain joins TRBV5-1 and TRBJ2-3, with D unclear. CDR3 length: 16 amino acids. The ends were cut back, 0 bases at V and 0 bases at J, with 11 bases in the middle. Germline lookup yields CDR1 SGHRS and CDR2 YFSETQ. The CDR3 DNA sequence: TGCGCCAGCAGCTTGGACGGTAGGCCTAGCACAGATACGCAGTATTTT. This gives the protein CASSLDGRPSTDTQYF.

This clonotype was picked up many times. The chain carries TRBV2 and TRBJ2-1; 10 bases are a match to TRBD2. V lost 8 bases, J lost 5 bases, and 9 bases stayed unmatched. CDR3 length: 15 amino acids. Germline-derived CDR1 and CDR2 are SNHLY and FYNNEI. CDR3 in amino acids: CASLGTSVHDNEQFF. The CDR3 nucleotides read TGTGCCAGCTTGGGGACTAGCGTCCATGACAATGAGCAGTTCTTC.

This clonotype occurred a few times. The chain has TRBV4-3 and TRBJ2-1, with TRBD1 matching 10 bases. This CDR3 spans 16 amino acids. Trimming took 1 base from V and 8 from J; bases not matched to a gene: 8. CDR1 and CDR2 (germline): LGHNA, YSLEER. The CDR3 coding sequence is TGCGCCAGCAGCCAAGGACAGGGGGCGATAGTCGATGAGCAGTTCTTC. The encoded protein is CASSQGQGAIVDEQFF.

This clonotype showed up just a few times. The chain is built from TRBV12-3 or TRBV12-4 and TRBJ2-5; D is perhaps TRBD1 or TRBD2 (5 bases each). Trimming stripped 2 bases from V and 5 bases from J, with 15 bases between. The length of the CDR3 is 15 residues. The CDR3 reads CASSLMGEMRETQYF. The CDR3 nucleotides are TGTGCCAGCAGTTTAATGGGGGAAATGAGGGAGACCCAGTACTTC.

Ten or more counts support this clonotype. The chain employs TRBV5-1 and TRBJ1-4, with a possible D match to TRBD1 (5 bases). Germline assignment: CDR1 SGHRS and CDR2 YFSETQ. The CDR3 runs 18 residues. Trimming removed 0 bases from V and 7 bases from J, with 22 bases in between. Here the CDR3 reads CASSLGIRGGARGEKLFF. The DNA for the CDR3 is TGCGCCAGCAGCTTGGGTATCCGCGGAGGGGCGAGGGGTGAAAAACTGTTTTTT.

The chain uses TRBV11-2 and TRBJ2-7; D remains ambiguous. Trimming took 3 bases from V and 4 from J, leaving 10 bases between them. From germline, CDR1 is SGHAT and CDR2 FQNNGV. This CDR3 region has 13 residues. Written as DNA, the CDR3 is TGTGCCAGCAGCTTGATGAGTTCATACGAGCAGTACTTC. This gives the protein CASSLMSSYEQYF.

Points on this clonotype: Its ends do not fully match the called genes, so a read error is possible. This chain connects TRBV12-3 or TRBV12-4 to TRBJ1-1; D is uncertain. The CDR3 loop spans 14 amino acids. CDR3 nucleotide sequence: TGTGCCAGCAACGTCGGAGGTTTGAACGCTGAAGCTTTCTTT. Translation: CASNVGGLNAEAFF.

In its sample, this clonotype was seen many times. J is TRBJ2-7 and V is TRBV9; TRBD2 matches 9 bases. This CDR3 is built from 11 residues. Germline-derived CDR1 and CDR2 are SGDLS and YYNGEE. V lost 10 bases, J lost 5 bases, and 4 bases stayed unmatched. The CDR3 loop reads CAGGGADEQYF. The CDR3 nucleotides read TGTGCCGGCGGGGGGGCGGACGAGCAGTACTTC.

This clonotype has just a few counts. This chain uses TRBV7-2 with TRBJ2-2; TRBD2 matches at 7 bases. CDR3 length: 15 residues. Germline V gives CDR1 SGHTA, CDR2 FQGNSA. Trimming took 1 base from V and 6 from J; bases not matched to a gene: 5. This CDR3 is CASSLVTGGAGELFF. In DNA form, the CDR3 reads TGTGCCAGCAGCTTAGTCACGGGGGGTGCCGGGGAGCTGTTTTTT.

This clonotype was detected only a few times. This chain joins TRBV18 and TRBJ2-5; D may be TRBD1 (6 bases). Germline V lookup: CDR1 KGHSH, CDR2 LQKENI. Trimming stripped 2 bases from V and 4 bases from J, with 11 bases between. The CDR3 has 14 residues. In nucleotides, the CDR3 is TGTGCCAGCTCACCAACAGGGTACGGAGAGACCCAGTACTTC. Translated, it gives CASSPTGYGETQYF.